This T cell receptor (beta chain) was captured in a study of cytomegalovirus exposure and HLA in healthy donors. Libraries were prepared by immunoSEQ multiplex PCR; TCRdb keeps only in-frame clonotypes and omits some of them. The sample contains 100,000 to 150,000 clones, 70% to 90% of which appear only once. About this clone: Its matching antigen is unknown.

Study-wide points: Altogether, 170 or so TCR beta chains were recorded as cytomegalovirus-associated. Cytomegalovirus status was reportedly diagnosed by the classifier with high sensitivity and specificity. The finding came from a later analysis; first-cohort TCR clusters tended to co-occur in the roughly 110 validation repertoires.

The ends were cut back, 4 bases at V and 6 bases at J, with 10 bases in the middle. The germline gives CDR1 MNHNS, CDR2 SASEGT. The CDR3 is made up of 12 amino acids. Sequenced sample: PBMCs. The V and J genes are TRBV6-1 and TRBJ2-7; D might be TRBD2 (5 bases). The sequence was obtained from a woman between 18 and 30 years old in good health and CMV-seronegative. The CDR3 DNA sequence: TGTGCCAGCAGTGCGGAGGTCGGCGAGCAGTACTTC. Residues: CASSAEVGEQYF.